The 31 T cell receptor beta chains below come from one sample, sequenced in a study of T cells in lung cancer brain metastases (dated by TCRdb to about 2018). The library relied on the immunoSEQ multiplex PCR assay. TCRdb's version of the immuneACCESS table is confined to in-frame rearrangements and falls short of the full clone set. An unresolved V gene accounts for under half of the shortfall where checked; the remainder is of unknown origin. In this sample the table shows under 2,500 clones, over 85% of which occur a single time. The top ten clonotypes cover around 4.7% of the sample. The sequencing input was tumor tissue from the primary lung tumor. The cell subset or site label corresponds to: primary lung cancer lesion. All receptors come from a woman aged 25-40 years with non-small cell lung cancer.

This chain uses TRBV18 with TRBJ2-1, with 7 positions matching TRBD2. The CDR3 length is 14 residues. Germline CDR1 is KGHSH and CDR2 is LQKENI. V lost 8 bases to trimming and J lost 0 bases; unmatched junction nucleotides: 4. CDR3 region: CASAGGSSYNEQFF. The CDR3 DNA sequence: TGTGCCAGCGCCGGGGGGTCCTCCTACAATGAGCAGTTCTTC.

The chain combines TRBV5-1 with TRBJ2-1, with a tentative D call TRBD2 (5 bases). V was cut by 4 bases and J by 5 bases, with 19 bases left in between. The germline CDR1 and CDR2 sequences are SGHRS and YFSETQ. CDR3 length: 16 amino acids. Written as DNA, the CDR3 is TGCGCCAGCAGCAGGAGGAGAGGCGCCACAAACAATGAGCAGTTCTTC. Residues: CASSRRRGATNNEQFF.

Worth noting for this clone: This likely came from a read error, as a far larger clone is one base away. This chain links TRBV9 with TRBJ2-3; TRBD1 might be the D (5 bases). This CDR3 has 14 amino acids. From germline, CDR1 is SGDLS and CDR2 YYNGEE. CDR3 sequence reads: CASNVDGATDTQYF. The CDR3 DNA sequence: TGTGCCAGCAACGTAGATGGGGCCACAGATACGCAGTATTTT.

This clone was counted between two and nine times. The chain couples TRBV30 to TRBJ2-3; D is uncertain. Germline lookup yields CDR1 GTSNPN and CDR2 SVGIG (reference sequence). The CDR3 is made up of 15 amino acids. The V end was cut by 3 bases, the J end by 2 bases, with 15 bases between. The CDR3 DNA reads TGTGCCTGGAGCCGGCCGGGTGGGTACACAGATACGCAGTATTTT. Translating it yields CAWSRPGGYTDTQYF.

The rearrangement joins TRBV5-6 to TRBJ2-3; either TRBD1 or TRBD2 may fit D (5 bases each). V was trimmed by 0 bases and J by 2 bases, leaving 13 bases between them. The V gene's germline CDR1 is SGHDT and CDR2 YYEEEE. The CDR3 sequence is 16 residues long. CDR3 nucleotides: TGTGCCAGCAGCTTGGGGGGGATCTCGGTCACAGATACGCAGTATTTT. This translates into CASSLGGISVTDTQYF.

V usage is TRBV19 and J usage is TRBJ1-5, with D possibly TRBD1 on 6 matching bases. Trimming took off 8 bases at V and 5 bases at J, with 13 bases between the two ends. The CDR3 has 13 amino acids. Germline CDR1 is LNHDA and CDR2 is SQIVND (reference sequence). The CDR3 region is CASGYRADQPQHF. CDR3 bases: TGTGCCAGTGGATACAGGGCGGATCAGCCCCAGCATTTT.

The CDR3 spells CASSRLAGGSYEQYF. The CDR3 region has the DNA TGTGCCAGCAGCCGTCTAGCGGGTGGGTCCTACGAGCAGTACTTC. The rearrangement uses TRBV5-6 and TRBJ2-7, with TRBD2 matching 8 bases. From germline, CDR1 is SGHDT and CDR2 YYEEEE. CDR3 length: 15 residues. V lost 4 bases to trimming and J lost 1 base; unmatched junction nucleotides: 7.

This chain links TRBV4-1 with TRBJ2-7, with 9 bases matching TRBD1. CDR1 MGHRA and CDR2 YSYEKL come from the germline V gene. J lost 4 bases, V lost 3 bases, and 7 bases had no gene match. The CDR3 has 15 amino acids. The CDR3: CASSQQQGAGYEQYF. CDR3 coding DNA: TGCGCCAGCAGCCAGCAACAGGGGGCTGGTTACGAGCAGTACTTC.

This rearrangement joins TRBV7-3 to TRBJ1-1; no reliable D call. Germline V gene sequence: CDR1 SGHTA, CDR2 FQGTGA. CDR3 size: 15 residues. V lost 5 bases and J 3 bases, leaving 16 bases between the germline ends. CDR3 loop: CASSRSGWRDTEAFF. CDR3 coding DNA: TGTGCCAGCAGCCGCTCGGGGTGGCGTGACACTGAAGCTTTCTTT.

This clone came up once. V gene TRBV5-4 combines with J gene TRBJ2-7, with 12 bases aligning to TRBD2. This CDR3 has 17 amino acids. V lost 1 base and J lost 4; bases outside the gene matches: 9. Germline assignment: CDR1 SGHNT and CDR2 YYREEE (reference sequence). The CDR3, as DNA: TGTGCCAGCAGCTTGATGGCTAGCGGGAGGGCCGCGTACGAGCAGTACTTC. This sequence encodes CASSLMASGRAAYEQYF.

A word on this clone: Additional DNA sequences in this sample encode the identical CDR3. The rearrangement uses TRBV5-1 and TRBJ2-1; TRBD2 matches at 8 bases. Germline trimming cut 5 bases from V and 5 bases from J; bases unmatched to any gene: 6. CDR1 and CDR2 (germline): SGHRS, YFSETQ. The CDR3 runs to 14 residues. The CDR3 sequence is CASREAGGHNEQFF. The CDR3 DNA reads TGCGCCAGCAGAGAGGCGGGAGGCCACAATGAGCAGTTCTTC.

The chain combines TRBV5-1 with TRBJ2-7; tentatively, D is TRBD1 or TRBD2 (5 bases each). Trimming removed 3 bases at V and 3 bases at J, with 16 bases between. The CDR3 runs 15 residues. Germline CDR1 reads SGHRS; CDR2 reads YFSETQ. The CDR3 nucleotides read TGCGCCAGCAGCTGGGGGTCCTATACCCTCTACGAGCAGTACTTC. The encoded protein is CASSWGSYTLYEQYF.

The rearrangement joins TRBV11-3 to TRBJ1-2, with D tentatively TRBD1 (5 bases). V was trimmed by 5 bases and J by 0 bases, leaving 7 bases between them. The V gene's germline CDR1 is SGHNT and CDR2 YENEEA. CDR3 size: 13 residues. The chain's CDR3 is CASSLTANYGYTF. The CDR3, as DNA: TGTGCCAGCAGCCTGACAGCTAACTATGGCTACACCTTC.

This rearrangement joins TRBV29-1 to TRBJ2-5, with D possibly TRBD1 on 6 matching bases. Germline V gene data show CDR1 as SQVTM and CDR2 as ANQGSEA. The CDR3 length is 14 residues. V was clipped by 2 bases and J by 5 bases, with 15 bases between them. The CDR3 loop is CSVERNREWETQYF. The CDR3 DNA reads TGCAGCGTTGAAAGGAACAGGGAGTGGGAGACCCAGTACTTC.

Written as DNA, the CDR3 is TGTGCCAGCAGCGTAGCCGGAGGGGACATTCAGTACTTC. This gives the protein CASSVAGGDIQYF. The chain carries TRBV9 and TRBJ2-4, with a tentative D call TRBD2 (6 bases). The germline V and J ends were trimmed by 0 bases and 8 bases, with 9 bases remaining between them. The CDR3 is 13 amino acids. Germline lookup yields CDR1 SGDLS and CDR2 YYNGEE.

The rearrangement uses TRBV7-2 and TRBJ2-1; D gene uncertain. Germline-derived CDR1 and CDR2 are SGHTA and FQGNSA. The ends were cut back, 1 base at V and 5 bases at J, with 6 bases in the middle. The CDR3 covers 13 residues. The CDR3 coding sequence is TGTGCCAGCAGCTTAGGGTCCGACAATGAGCAGTTCTTC. Translating it yields CASSLGSDNEQFF.

The rearrangement joins TRBV7-2 to TRBJ2-7, with D hard to call. CDR1 is SGHTA and CDR2 is FQGNSA in the germline V gene. The CDR3 consists of 13 residues. With 6 bases removed from V and 4 bases from J, the gap between germline ends came to 13 bases. Written as DNA, the CDR3 is TGTGCCAGCAGTCAAGCGTCGCCTTACGAGCAGTACTTC. Amino acids: CASSQASPYEQYF.

The CDR3 is CASSPPASQETQYF. The CDR3 bases are TGTGCCAGCTCACCACCGGCCAGCCAAGAGACCCAGTACTTC. The V call is TRBV18, the J call TRBJ2-5, with D hard to call. The CDR3 covers 14 residues. The V end lost 0 bases, the J end lost 1 base, and 6 bases lay between the germline ends. Per the germline V gene, CDR1 is KGHSH and CDR2 is LQKENI.

V and J are TRBV28 and TRBJ1-1; D is unresolved. V lost 6 bases and J lost 1, with 12 bases in between. Germline-derived CDR1 and CDR2 are MDHEN and SYDVKM. This CDR3 spans 14 amino acids. The CDR3 reads CASRKLRSNTEAFF. CDR3 in DNA: TGTGCCAGCAGAAAGCTACGTTCGAACACTGAAGCTTTCTTT.

The V gene is TRBV5-1, the J gene TRBJ2-3, with unresolved D. This CDR3 is 13 amino acids long. V lost 3 bases and J lost 6, with 11 bases in between. CDR1 is SGHRS, CDR2 YFSETQ, per germline. The chain's CDR3 is CASSSPPLDTQYF. In DNA form, the CDR3 reads TGCGCCAGCAGCTCACCACCTCTGGATACGCAGTATTTT. Using reference TRBV5-1 and TRBJ2-3 for the parts outside the CDR3, the full variable domain is KAGVTQTPRYLIKTRGQQVTLSCSPISGHRSVSWYQQTPGQGLQFLFEYFSETQRNKGNFPGRFSGRQFSNSRSEMNVSTLELGDSALYLCASSSPPLDTQYFGPGTRLTVL.

This chain uses TRBV5-1 with TRBJ1-5; TRBD1 agrees at 8 bases. Germline trimming cut 4 bases from V and 3 bases from J; bases unmatched to any gene: 6. The CDR3 is made up of 15 amino acids. CDR1 and CDR2 (germline): SGHRS, YFSETQ. The chain's CDR3 is CASSPLTGANQPQHF. DNA for the CDR3: TGCGCCAGCAGCCCACTGACAGGGGCCAATCAGCCCCAGCATTTT. The entire variable domain, with the rest obtained from reference TRBV5-1 and TRBJ1-5, is as follows: KAGVTQTPRYLIKTRGQQVTLSCSPISGHRSVSWYQQTPGQGLQFLFEYFSETQRNKGNFPGRFSGRQFSNSRSEMNVSTLELGDSALYLCASSPLTGANQPQHFGDGTRLSIL.

This clone was counted a few times. The V gene is TRBV4-1, the J gene TRBJ2-7; 7 bases agree with TRBD2. The CDR3 sequence is 16 residues long. The V segment lost 4 bases and the J segment 3 bases; nucleotides outside the gene matches: 12. The V gene's germline CDR1 is MGHRA and CDR2 YSYEKL. The CDR3 DNA is TGCGCCAGCAGCCTCCCCCCGGGGAGGGGACTCTACGAGCAGTACTTC. Residues: CASSLPPGRGLYEQYF.

This clone appeared a few times. V and J are TRBV2 and TRBJ2-3; TRBD2 aligns across 13 bases. Germline-derived CDR1 and CDR2 are SNHLY and FYNNEI. V shed 8 bases and J 4 bases; nucleotides not matched to a gene: 9. The CDR3 consists of 16 residues. CDR3 DNA: TGTGCCAGCCAGGGACTAGCGGGGAGCGTCGCAGATACGCAGTATTTT. It specifies CASQGLAGSVADTQYF.

V gene TRBV5-1 combines with J gene TRBJ2-1; D possibly corresponds to TRBD2 (6 bases). Germline assignment: CDR1 SGHRS and CDR2 YFSETQ. The germline V and J ends were trimmed by 2 bases and 0 bases, with 12 bases remaining between them. The length of the CDR3 is 16 residues. The CDR3 reads CASSFLATSSYNEQFF. The CDR3 coding sequence is TGCGCCAGCAGCTTCCTAGCGACGAGCTCCTACAATGAGCAGTTCTTC.

This CDR3 is CASSHPGDRGADTQYF. CDR3 nucleotides: TGCGCCAGCAGCCACCCGGGAGACAGGGGAGCAGATACGCAGTATTTT. This rearrangement joins TRBV4-3 to TRBJ2-3, with 8 bases that match TRBD1. V shed 3 bases, J shed 4 bases, and the junction held 9 bases outside the gene matches. Germline V gene data show CDR1 as LGHNA and CDR2 as YSLEER. There are 16 residues in the CDR3.

The rearrangement uses TRBV5-1 and TRBJ1-1; D perhaps matches TRBD1 (5 bases). This CDR3 contains 12 residues. Germline CDR1 SGHRS, CDR2 YFSETQ. Trimming removed 8 bases at V and 1 base at J, with 9 bases between. In DNA, the CDR3 is TGCGCCAGTAGCGGACAGAACACTGAAGCTTTCTTT. Its protein is CASSGQNTEAFF.

This chain joins TRBV7-2 and TRBJ2-3, with D possibly being TRBD2 (5 bases). Trimming shortened V by 6 bases and J by 2 bases, and 9 bases separated the two germline ends. This CDR3 spans 13 amino acids. Germline V gene sequence: CDR1 SGHTA, CDR2 FQGNSA. The chain's CDR3 is CASRPGLTDTQYF. CDR3 coding DNA: TGTGCCAGCAGACCAGGACTCACAGATACGCAGTATTTT.

The V and J genes are TRBV27 and TRBJ2-3; D is possibly TRBD2 (6 bases). V shed 5 bases and J shed 14 bases, with 23 bases lying between them. Germline V gene lookup returns CDR1 MNHEY and CDR2 SMNVEV (reference sequence). The CDR3 is 14 residues long. CDR3 coding DNA: TGTGCCAGCAGTACGAGGGACTTCATCCAAAGTTTGTATTTT. The encoded protein is CASSTRDFIQSLYF.

This chain links TRBV7-8 with TRBJ1-1, with D uncertain. CDR1 is SGHVS and CDR2 is FQNEAQ in the germline V gene. Trimming took off 1 base at V and 6 bases at J, with 6 bases between the two ends. CDR3 size: 12 residues. The CDR3 nucleotides are TGTGCCAGCAGCTTAGTAATGCCTGAAGCTTTCTTT. Translated: CASSLVMPEAFF.

Here the CDR3 reads CASSDPGDLTDTQYF. DNA of the CDR3: TGTGCCAGCAGCGACCCTGGGGACCTGACAGATACGCAGTATTTT. The chain links TRBV9 to TRBJ2-3; perhaps D is TRBD1 or TRBD2 (5 bases each). Trimming removed 3 bases from V and 3 bases from J, with 14 bases in between. This CDR3 has 15 amino acids. CDR1 and CDR2 (germline): SGDLS, YYNGEE.

In this sample, this clone turned up once. The chain links TRBV19 to TRBJ1-1, with D unresolved. There are 14 residues in the CDR3. The ends were cut back, 1 base at V and 7 bases at J, with 13 bases in the middle. CDR1 is LNHDA, CDR2 SQIVND, per germline (reference sequence). The CDR3 bases are TGTGCCAGTAGTATAGCCGGGATCGAGCTTGAAGCTTTCTTT. It codes for CASSIAGIELEAFF.